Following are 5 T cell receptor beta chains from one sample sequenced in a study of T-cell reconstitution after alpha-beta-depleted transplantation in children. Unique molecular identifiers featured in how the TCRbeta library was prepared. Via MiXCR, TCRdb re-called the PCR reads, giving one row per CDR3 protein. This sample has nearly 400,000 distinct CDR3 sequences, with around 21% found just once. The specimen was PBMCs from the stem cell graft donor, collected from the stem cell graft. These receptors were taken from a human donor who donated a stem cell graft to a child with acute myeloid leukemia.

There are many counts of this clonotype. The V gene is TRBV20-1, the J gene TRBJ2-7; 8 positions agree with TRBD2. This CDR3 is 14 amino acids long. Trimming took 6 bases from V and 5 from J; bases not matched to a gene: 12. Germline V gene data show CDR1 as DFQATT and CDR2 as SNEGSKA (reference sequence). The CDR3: CSARIGRAANEQYF. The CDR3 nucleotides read TGCAGTGCCCGAATCGGGAGGGCCGCTAACGAGCAGTACTTC.

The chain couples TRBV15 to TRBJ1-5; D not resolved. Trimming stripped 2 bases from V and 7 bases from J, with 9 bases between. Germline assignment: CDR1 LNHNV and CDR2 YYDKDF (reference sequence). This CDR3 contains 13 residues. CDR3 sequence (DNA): TGTGCCACCAGCAGATCTACTGGACAGCCCCAGCATTTT. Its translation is CATSRSTGQPQHF.

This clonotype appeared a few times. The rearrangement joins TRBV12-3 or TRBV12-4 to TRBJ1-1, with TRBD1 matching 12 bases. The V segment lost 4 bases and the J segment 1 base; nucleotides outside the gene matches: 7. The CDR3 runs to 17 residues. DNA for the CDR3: TGTGCCAGCAGTTCCCACGGGACAGGGGGCGAGAACACTGAAGCTTTCTTT. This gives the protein CASSSHGTGGENTEAFF.

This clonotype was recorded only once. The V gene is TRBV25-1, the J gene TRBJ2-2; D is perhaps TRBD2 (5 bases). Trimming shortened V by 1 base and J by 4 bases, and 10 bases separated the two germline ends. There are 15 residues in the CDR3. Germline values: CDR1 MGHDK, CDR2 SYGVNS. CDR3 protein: CASSESGKGTGELFF. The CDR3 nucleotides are TGTGCCAGCAGTGAATCCGGGAAGGGCACCGGGGAGCTGTTTTTT.

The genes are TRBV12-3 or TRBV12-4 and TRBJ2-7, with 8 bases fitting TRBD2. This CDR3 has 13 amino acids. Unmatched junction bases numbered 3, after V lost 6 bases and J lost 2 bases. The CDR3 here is CASSIAGTYEQYF. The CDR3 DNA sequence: TGTGCCAGCAGCATAGCGGGGACCTACGAGCAGTACTTC.